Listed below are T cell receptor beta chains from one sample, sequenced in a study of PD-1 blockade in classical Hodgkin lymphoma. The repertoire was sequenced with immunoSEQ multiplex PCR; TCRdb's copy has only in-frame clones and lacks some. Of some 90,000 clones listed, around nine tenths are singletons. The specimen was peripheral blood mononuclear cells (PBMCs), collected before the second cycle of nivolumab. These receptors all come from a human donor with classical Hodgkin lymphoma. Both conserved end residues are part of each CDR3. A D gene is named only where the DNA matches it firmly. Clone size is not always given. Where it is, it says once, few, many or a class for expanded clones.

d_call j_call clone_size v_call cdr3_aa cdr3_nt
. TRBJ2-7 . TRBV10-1 CASSAAGAHYEQYF TGCGCCAGCAGTGCCGCAGGGGCTCACTACGAGCAGTACTTC
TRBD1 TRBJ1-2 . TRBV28 CASSSGTGIYGYTF TGTGCCAGCAGTTCCGGGACAGGAATATATGGCTACACCTTC
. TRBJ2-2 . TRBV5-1 CASSPPSAGELFF TGCGCCAGCAGCCCCCCGTCCGCCGGGGAGCTGTTTTTT
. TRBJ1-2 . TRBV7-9 CASSVGGYGYTF TGTGCCAGCAGCGTGGGTGGTTATGGCTACACCTTC
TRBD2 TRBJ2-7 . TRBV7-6 CASSLASESGSNNEQYF TGTGCCAGCAGCTTAGCCTCGGAGAGCGGGAGTAACAACGAGCAGTACTTC
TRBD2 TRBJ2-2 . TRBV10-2 CASNLAGVGELFF TGCGCCAGCAATCTAGCGGGAGTTGGGGAGCTGTTTTTT
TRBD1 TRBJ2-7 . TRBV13 CASSHGQGAIYEQYF TGTGCCAGCAGCCACGGACAGGGGGCTATTTACGAGCAGTACTTC
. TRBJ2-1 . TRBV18 CASSFPRGSAGMNEQFF TGTGCCAGCTCGTTCCCAAGGGGCAGCGCGGGTATGAATGAGCAGTTCTTC
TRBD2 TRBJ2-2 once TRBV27 CASSFQRGAGELFF TGTGCCAGCAGTTTCCAGCGGGGGGCCGGGGAGCTGTTTTTT
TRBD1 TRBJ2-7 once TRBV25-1 CASSLTGAYEQYF TGTGCCAGCAGCCTGACAGGGGCCTACGAACAGTACTTC
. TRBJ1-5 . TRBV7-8 CASSLRSSNQPQHF TGTGCCAGCAGCTTACGCAGTAGCAATCAGCCCCAGCATTTT
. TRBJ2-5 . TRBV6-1 CASSVAGETQYF TGTGCCAGCAGTGTAGCCGGGGAGACCCAGTACTTC
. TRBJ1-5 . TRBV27 CASRGRRDSNQPQHF TGTGCCAGCCGTGGGCGGAGAGATAGCAATCAGCCCCAGCATTTT
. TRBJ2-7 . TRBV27 CASSLSPTREQYF TGTGCCAGCAGTTTATCTCCAACTAGGGAGCAGTACTTC
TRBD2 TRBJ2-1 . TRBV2 CASTTLDIWGGSYNEQFF TGTGCCAGCACTACACTGGATATATGGGGGGGCTCCTACAATGAGCAGTTCTTC
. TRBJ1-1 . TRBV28 CASTAVGVAFF TGTGCCAGCACCGCCGTGGGGGTAGCTTTCTTT
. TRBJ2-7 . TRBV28 CASSLQGRAVFGPYEQYF TGTGCCAGCAGTTTACAGGGAAGGGCGGTCTTCGGGCCGTACGAGCAGTACTTC
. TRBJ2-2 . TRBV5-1 CASSFRDNTGELFF TGCGCCAGCAGCTTTAGAGATAACACCGGGGAGCTGTTTTTT
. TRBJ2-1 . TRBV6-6 CASSPIHNEQFF TGTGCCAGCAGCCCAATACACAATGAGCAGTTCTTC
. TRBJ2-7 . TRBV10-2 CASSGLSYEQYF TGCGCCAGCAGCGGGTTATCCTACGAGCAGTACTTC
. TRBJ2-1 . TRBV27 CASSLGYNEQFF TGTGCCAGCAGTTTAGGCTACAATGAGCAGTTCTTC
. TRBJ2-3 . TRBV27 CASTWRGPRDTQYF TGTGCCAGCACGTGGCGGGGCCCTCGGGATACGCAGTATTTT
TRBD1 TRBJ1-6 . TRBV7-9 CASSSTGGGLTLHF TGTGCCAGCAGCTCGACAGGGGGCGGTTTGACCCTCCACTTT
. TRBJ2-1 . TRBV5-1 CASSFGGSSYNEQFF TGCGCCAGCAGCTTTGGAGGTAGCTCCTACAATGAGCAGTTCTTC
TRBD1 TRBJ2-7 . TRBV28 CASSSPTGTATYEQYF TGTGCCAGCAGTTCCCCAACCGGGACAGCTACCTACGAGCAGTACTTC
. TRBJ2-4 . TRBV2 CASRSLAKNIQYF TGTGCCAGCAGAAGTCTAGCCAAAAACATTCAGTACTTC
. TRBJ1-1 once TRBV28 CASSQMLRGVLLNTEAFF TGTGCCAGCAGTCAGATGTTGAGGGGCGTTTTGTTGAACACTGAAGCTTTCTTT
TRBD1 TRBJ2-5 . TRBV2 CASRGQGPGGTQYF TGTGCCAGCAGGGGACAGGGCCCCGGTGGGACCCAGTACTTC
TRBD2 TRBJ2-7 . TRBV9 CASSVGEGSYEQYF TGTGCCAGCAGCGTAGGGGAGGGATCCTACGAGCAGTACTTC
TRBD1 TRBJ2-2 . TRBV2 CASLDRAGELFF TGTGCCAGCCTTGACAGGGCCGGGGAGCTGTTTTTT
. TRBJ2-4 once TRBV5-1 CASSPAPRQNIQYF TGCGCCAGCAGCCCGGCCCCGAGGCAGAACATTCAGTACTTC
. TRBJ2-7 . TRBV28 CASSFPSGYYSYEQYF TGTGCCAGCAGTTTCCCCAGCGGGTATTATTCCTACGAGCAGTACTTC
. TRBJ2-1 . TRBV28 CASSTSGTYNEQFF TGTGCCAGCAGCACATCCGGGACCTACAATGAGCAGTTCTTC
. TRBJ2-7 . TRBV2 CATSALNYYEQYF TGTGCCACCTCAGCCCTGAATTACTACGAGCAGTACTTC
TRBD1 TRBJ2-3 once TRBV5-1 CASSSQDRGGNTQYF TGCGCCAGCAGTTCGCAGGACAGGGGGGGAAATACGCAGTATTTT
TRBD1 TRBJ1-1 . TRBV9 CASSDAGGGTEAFF TGTGCCAGCAGCGACGCAGGGGGAGGAACTGAAGCTTTCTTT
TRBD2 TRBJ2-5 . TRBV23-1 CASSRSLEAPGGDETQYF TGCGCCAGCAGTCGGAGTTTGGAGGCCCCGGGGGGTGATGAGACCCAGTACTTC
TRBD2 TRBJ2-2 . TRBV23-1 CASSQSSLAGVRNTGELFF TGCGCCAGCAGTCAATCGTCCCTAGCGGGAGTTAGGAACACCGGGGAGCTGTTTTTT
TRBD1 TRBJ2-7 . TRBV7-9 CASSEDRVGEQYF TGTGCCAGCAGCGAGGACAGGGTTGGGGAGCAGTACTTC
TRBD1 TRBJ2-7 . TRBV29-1 CSASQTGSYEQYF TGCAGCGCTTCCCAGACAGGGTCCTACGAGCAGTACTTC